The T cell receptor beta chain described here comes from a study of blood T cell repertoires in COVID-19. Across the study: Samples taken during acute and convalescent COVID-19 were collected in the United States, Italy and Spain. T cells, B-cell-depleted T cells, or PBMCs supplied cDNA or gDNA.

This CDR3 is built from 20 residues. Germline CDR1 and CDR2: LGHNT and FRNRAP. The V gene lost 0 bases and the J gene lost 0 bases, with 21 bases spanning the gap. Authors' analysis steps: Counts of nucleated cells, estimated from reference gene primer amplification, were obtained. The protocol was immunoSEQ multiplex PCR, while the TCRdb copy is restricted to in-frame clones and leaves out a portion. The DNA gave D and trimming, while V, J and clone size come from that table. The sample comprises 300,000 or so clones, about nine tenths of which are singletons, and 1% rests with the top ten. The rearrangement uses TRBV12-5 and TRBJ1-5; tentative D call: TRBD1 (5 bases). The clonotype comes from a middle-aged man with active or convalescent COVID-19. The source material was peripheral blood. The CDR3 nucleotides are TGTGCTAGTGGTTTGGTTCCCCCCCCCGACAGCGATTATAGCAATCAGCCCCAGCATTTT. Translation: CASGLVPPPDSDYSNQPQHF.